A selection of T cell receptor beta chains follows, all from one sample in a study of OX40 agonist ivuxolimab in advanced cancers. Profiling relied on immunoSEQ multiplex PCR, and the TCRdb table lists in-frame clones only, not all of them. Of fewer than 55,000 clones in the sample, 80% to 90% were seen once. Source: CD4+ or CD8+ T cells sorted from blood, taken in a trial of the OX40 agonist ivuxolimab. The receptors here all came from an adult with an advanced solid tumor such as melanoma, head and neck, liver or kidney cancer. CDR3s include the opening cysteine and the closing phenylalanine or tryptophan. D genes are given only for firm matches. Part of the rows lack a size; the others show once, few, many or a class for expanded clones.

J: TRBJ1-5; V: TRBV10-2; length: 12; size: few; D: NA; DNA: TGCGCCAGCAGTCCGGGGTTCCGGCCCCAGCATTTT; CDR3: CASSPGFRPQHF
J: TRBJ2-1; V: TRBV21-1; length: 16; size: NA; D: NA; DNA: TGTGCCAGCAGCGTCCGCAGGGGGCCGAGGGTTTGGGAGCAGTTCTTC; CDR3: CASSVRRGPRVWEQFF
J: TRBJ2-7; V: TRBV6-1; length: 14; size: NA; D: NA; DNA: TGTGCCAGCAGTGAACGGCAGGCGGGGAGCGAGCAGTACTTC; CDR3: CASSERQAGSEQYF
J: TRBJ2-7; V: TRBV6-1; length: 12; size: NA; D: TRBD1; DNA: TGTGCCGCGACAGGGGGTATCTACGAGCAGTACTTC; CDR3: CAATGGIYEQYF
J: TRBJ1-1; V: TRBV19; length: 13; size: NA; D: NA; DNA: TGTGCCAGTAGTATAGATGAGGACACCGGAGCTTTCTTT; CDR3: CASSIDEDTGAFF
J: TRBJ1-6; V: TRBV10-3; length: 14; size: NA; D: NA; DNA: TGTGCCATCGGACCCGGGTCTGGTAATTCACCCCTCCACTTT; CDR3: CAIGPGSGNSPLHF
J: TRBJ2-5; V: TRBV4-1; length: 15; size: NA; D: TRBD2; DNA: TGCGCCAGCAGCCAAGGGGCGGGGGGTGGAGAGACCCAGTACTTC; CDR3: CASSQGAGGGETQYF
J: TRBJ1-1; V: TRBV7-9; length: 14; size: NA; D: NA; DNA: TGTGCCAGCAGCTTACTTCCAGGGAACACTGAAGCTTTCTTT; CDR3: CASSLLPGNTEAFF
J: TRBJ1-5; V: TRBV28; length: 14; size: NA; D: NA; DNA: TGTGCCAGCAGACCAATGTCACCCGGTCAGCCCCAGCATTTT; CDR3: CASRPMSPGQPQHF
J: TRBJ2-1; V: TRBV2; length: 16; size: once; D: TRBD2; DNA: TGTGCCAGCAGTGAGAACGGACTAGCGGGAAGCAATGAGCAGTTCTTC; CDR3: CASSENGLAGSNEQFF
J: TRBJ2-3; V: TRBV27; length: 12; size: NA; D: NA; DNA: TGTGCCAGCGGAGTTAACACAGATACGCAGTATTTT; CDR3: CASGVNTDTQYF
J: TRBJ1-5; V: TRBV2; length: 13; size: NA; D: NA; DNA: TGTGCCAGTAGCTCTTCTGGCAATCAGCCCCAGCATTTT; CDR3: CASSSSGNQPQHF
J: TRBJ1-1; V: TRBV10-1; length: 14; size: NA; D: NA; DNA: TGCGCCAGCAGTGAGGCGGGATATGACACTGAAGCTTTCTTT; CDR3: CASSEAGYDTEAFF
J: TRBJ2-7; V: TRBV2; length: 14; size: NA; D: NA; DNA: TGTGCCAGCAGCCGAATGACAGTTCTGTACGAGCAGTACTTC; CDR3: CASSRMTVLYEQYF